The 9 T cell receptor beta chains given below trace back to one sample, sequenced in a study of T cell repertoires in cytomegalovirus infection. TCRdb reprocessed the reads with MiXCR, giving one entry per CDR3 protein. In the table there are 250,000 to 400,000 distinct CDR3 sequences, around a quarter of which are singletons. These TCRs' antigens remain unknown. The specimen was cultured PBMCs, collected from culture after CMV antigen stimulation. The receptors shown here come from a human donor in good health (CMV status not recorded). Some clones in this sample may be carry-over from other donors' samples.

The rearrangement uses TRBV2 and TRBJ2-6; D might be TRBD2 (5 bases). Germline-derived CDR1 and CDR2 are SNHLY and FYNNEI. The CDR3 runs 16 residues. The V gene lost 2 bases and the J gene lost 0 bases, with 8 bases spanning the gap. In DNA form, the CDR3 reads TGTGCCAGCAGTGAACACGGGGACTCTGGGGCCAACGTCCTGACTTTC. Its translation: CASSEHGDSGANVLTF.

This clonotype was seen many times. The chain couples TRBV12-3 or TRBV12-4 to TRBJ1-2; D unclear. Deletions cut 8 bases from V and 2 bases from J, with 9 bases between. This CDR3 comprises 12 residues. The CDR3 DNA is TGTGCCAGCTCGCGGAAAAACTATGGCTACACCTTC. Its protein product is CASSRKNYGYTF.

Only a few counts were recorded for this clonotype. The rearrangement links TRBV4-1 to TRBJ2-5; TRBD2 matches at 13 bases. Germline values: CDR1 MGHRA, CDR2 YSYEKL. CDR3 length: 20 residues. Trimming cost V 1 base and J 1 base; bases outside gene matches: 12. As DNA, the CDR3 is TGCGCCAGCAGCCAAGCACTAGCGGGAGGGCGGGGGATGTCCCAAGAGACCCAGTACTTC. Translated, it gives CASSQALAGGRGMSQETQYF.

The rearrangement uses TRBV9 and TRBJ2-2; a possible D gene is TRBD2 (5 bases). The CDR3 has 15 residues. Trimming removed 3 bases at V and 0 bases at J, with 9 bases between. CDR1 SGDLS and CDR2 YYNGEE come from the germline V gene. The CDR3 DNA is TGTGCCAGCAGCGCGGGGAGCACGAACACCGGGGAGCTGTTTTTT. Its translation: CASSAGSTNTGELFF. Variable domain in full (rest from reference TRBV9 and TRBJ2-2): DSGVTQTPKHLITATGQRVTLRCSPRSGDLSVYWYQQSLDQGLQFLIQYYNGEERAKGNILERFSAQQFPDLHSELNLSSLELGDSALYFCASSAGSTNTGELFFGEGSRLTVL.

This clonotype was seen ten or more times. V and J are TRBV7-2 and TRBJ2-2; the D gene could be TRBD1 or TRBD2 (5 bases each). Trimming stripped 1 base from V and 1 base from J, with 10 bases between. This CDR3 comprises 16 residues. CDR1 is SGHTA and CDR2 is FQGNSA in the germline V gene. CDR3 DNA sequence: TGTGCCAGCAGCTTAGTGGGGACGAAGAACACCGGGGAGCTGTTTTTT. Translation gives CASSLVGTKNTGELFF.

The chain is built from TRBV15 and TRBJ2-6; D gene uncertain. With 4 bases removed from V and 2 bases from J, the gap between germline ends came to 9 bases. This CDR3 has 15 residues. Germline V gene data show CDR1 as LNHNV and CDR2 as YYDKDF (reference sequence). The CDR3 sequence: CATSKEGTGANVLTF. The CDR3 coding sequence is TGTGCCACCAGCAAGGAAGGGACTGGGGCCAACGTCCTGACTTTC. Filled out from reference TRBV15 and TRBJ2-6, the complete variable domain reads DAMVIQNPRYQVTQFGKPVTLSCSQTLNHNVMYWYQQKSSQAPKLLFHYYDKDFNNEADTPDNFQSRRPNTSFCFLDIRSPGLGDTAMYLCATSKEGTGANVLTFGAGSRLTVL.

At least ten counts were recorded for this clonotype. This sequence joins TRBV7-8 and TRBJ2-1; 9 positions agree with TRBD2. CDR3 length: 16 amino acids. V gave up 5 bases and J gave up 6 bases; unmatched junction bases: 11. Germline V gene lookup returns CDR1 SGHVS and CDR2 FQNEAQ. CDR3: CASSLEGAGGTNEQFF. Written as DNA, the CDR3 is TGTGCCAGCAGCCTGGAGGGAGCGGGAGGAACCAATGAGCAGTTCTTC.

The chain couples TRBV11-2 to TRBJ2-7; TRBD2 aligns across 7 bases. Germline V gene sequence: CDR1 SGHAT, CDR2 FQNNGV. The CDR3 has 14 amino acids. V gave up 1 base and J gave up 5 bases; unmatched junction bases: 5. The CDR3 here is CASSLGGGYDEQYV. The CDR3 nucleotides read TGTGCCAGCAGCTTAGGGGGAGGGTACGACGAGCAGTACGTC.

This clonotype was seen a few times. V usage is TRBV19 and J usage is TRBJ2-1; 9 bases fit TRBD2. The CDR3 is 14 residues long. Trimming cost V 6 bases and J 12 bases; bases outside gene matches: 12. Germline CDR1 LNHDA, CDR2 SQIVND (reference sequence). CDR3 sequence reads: CASSLAGARRGQFF. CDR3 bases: TGTGCCAGTAGCTTAGCGGGAGCGCGGCGCGGGCAGTTCTTC. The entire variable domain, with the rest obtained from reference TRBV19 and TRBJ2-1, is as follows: DGGITQSPKYLFRKEGQNVTLSCEQNLNHDAMYWYRQDPGQGLRLIYYSQIVNDFQKGDIAEGYSVSREKKESFPLTVTSAQKNPTAFYLCASSLAGARRGQFFGPGTRLTVL.